The TCR beta chain under discussion was sequenced for a study of Ad26.COV2.S vaccination and SARS-CoV-2 variants (dated by TCRdb to 2020 to 2023). Background on the whole study: Donors in the vaccine arm were drawn from COV1001, a phase I-IIa trial of Ad26.COV2.S in healthy adults that was multicentre, randomized, double-blind and placebo-controlled. Dosing of Ad26.COV2.S was intramuscular, at either 5x10^10 or 1x10^11 viral particles, delivered as one shot or as two shots spaced 56 days apart. TCRbeta repertoire sequencing was used to assess the specificity and breadth of SARS-CoV-2-reactive T cell receptors after Ad26.COV2.S vaccination. The TCR-sequenced set comprised approximately 32 samples: some 19 Ad26.COV2.S vaccine recipients, 5 placebo recipients and 8 SARS-CoV-2 convalescent individuals. Participants in the trial were split at random into five groups of five each, receiving low-dose or high-dose Ad26.COV2.S once or twice, or else placebo on both occasions. Investigators remained blinded to trial group allocation during experiments and outcome assessment.

The immunoSEQ Assay was the method used to sequence TCRbeta CDR3 regions. After extraction, genomic DNA underwent amplification by bias-controlled multiplex PCR, followed by high-throughput sequencing. Per the authors' processing: Collapsing and filtering of sequences were performed to quantify the absolute abundance of each unique TCRbeta CDR3 region. T cell fraction was estimated by normalizing TCRbeta template counts to usable DNA, with usable DNA measured through amplification of reference genes found in all nucleated cells. Repertoire TCRs were annotated as SARS-CoV-2-specific by exact matching of V gene, CDR3 amino acid sequence and J gene to a known reactive TCR set. MIRA supplied the reference SARS-CoV-2 TCR set, which was filtered for enrichment in COVID-19-positive ImmuneCODE repertoires so that public or cross-reactive TCRs were removed. Drawing on the MIRA antigens, annotated TCRs were analysed further at the level of specific ORF or position within ORF. Breadth was defined as annotated unique rearrangements over total unique productive rearrangements; depth was the summed frequency of those rearrangements. Two-sided Wilcoxon rank-sum tests were applied when comparing TCR breadth between groups. TCRdb re-hosts the immuneACCESS table, in-frame sequences only. Its copies lack some clones; in the studies checked, an unresolved V gene accounts for under half of them, and the cause for the rest is not known. The DNA gave D and trimming, while V, J and clone size come from that table. For this sample the table gives about 400,000 clones, of which approximately 89% were detected only once. Together, the top ten hold around 2% of the sample.

This specimen's treatment or condition label, interpreted: roughly 19 received Ad26.COV2.S at low or high dose, single or two shots; several received placebo; per-sample allocation not given. Repertoires of vaccine and placebo recipients were sequenced from samples collected on day 63 after the first injection. Between 29 July and 7 August 2020, Cohort 1b enrolled around 24 adults aged 18-55 years at one site in Boston, USA. Ad26.COV2.S consisted of a replication-incompetent adenovirus type 26 vector by which a prefusion-stabilized SARS-CoV-2 spike protein from the original Wuhan strain was expressed. The study at large found these results: The study lacked the statistical power to compare responses across vaccine doses or regimens. The authors noted that the TCR breadth and depth analyses may have underestimated total T cell responses. Higher spike-specific TCR breadth was observed in Ad26.COV2.S recipients than in placebo recipients (P = 0.0014). Non-spike TCR breadth was comparable between vaccine and placebo recipients, consistent with the vaccine containing only spike. After vaccination, spike-specific CD8+ and CD4+ T cell responses were reported to show substantial breadth.

V is cut by 5 bases and J by 8 bases, and the space between the germline ends is 21 bases. Its CDR3 holds 15 amino acids, cysteine through phenylalanine. The retained sequence is limited to the CDR3, 45 bases, with the frame set at the first base. CDR1 and CDR2 are read off the germline V gene (reference sequence) as MNHNY and SVGAGI. This clone was seen a single time. Its antigen is unknown. There are no base qualities to consult, and no much larger clone falls within one base. Specimen: peripheral blood, collected in a trial of Ad26.COV2.S vaccine versus placebo. The sequence derives from a person aged 18 to 59 who received the Ad26.COV2.S COVID-19 vaccine or a placebo. The chain is made from TRBV6-6 and TRBJ1-2; the D gene assignment is ambiguous. The DNA sequence follows: TGTGCCAGCAGTCTTGACTCGGGGTCCCGTGGGGGCTACACCTTC. Its translation reads: CASSLDSGSRGGYTF.